This record covers a single T cell receptor beta chain. Possible read error: a much larger clone is one base away. The data were taken from a study of identical twins. A single record per CDR3 protein comes from TCRdb applying MiXCR to the 5' RACE reads. The sample holds hundreds of thousands of distinct CDR3 sequences, over 8.5% seen once. CDR3 length equals 15 residues. CDR1 is SQVTM, CDR2 ANQGSEA, per germline. The same specimen was also included in a second study, on yellow fever vaccine responses in identical twins.

The chain is built from TRBV29-1 and TRBJ2-5; 8 positions match TRBD1. What was sequenced was PBMCs. The receptor was derived from a woman aged 18-29 years in good health. CDR3 sequence reads: CGVAGGQVGIETQYF. The CDR3, as DNA: TGCGGCGTTGCAGGGGGACAGGTCGGAATCGAGACCCAGTACTTC.